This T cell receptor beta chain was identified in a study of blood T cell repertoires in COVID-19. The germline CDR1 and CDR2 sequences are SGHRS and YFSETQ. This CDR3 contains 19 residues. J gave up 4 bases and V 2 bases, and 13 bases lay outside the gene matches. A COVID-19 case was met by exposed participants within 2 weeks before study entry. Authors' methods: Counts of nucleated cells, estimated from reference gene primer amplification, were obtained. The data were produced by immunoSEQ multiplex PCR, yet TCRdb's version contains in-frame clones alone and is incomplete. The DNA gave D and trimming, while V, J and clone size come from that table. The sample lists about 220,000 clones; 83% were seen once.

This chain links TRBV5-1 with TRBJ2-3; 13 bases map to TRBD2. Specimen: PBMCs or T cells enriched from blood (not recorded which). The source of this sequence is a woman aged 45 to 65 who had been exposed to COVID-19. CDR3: CASSLGTSGGASYPDTQYF. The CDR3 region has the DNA TGCGCCAGCAGCTTAGGAACTAGCGGGGGGGCCAGTTATCCAGATACGCAGTATTTT. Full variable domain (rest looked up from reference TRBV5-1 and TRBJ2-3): KAGVTQTPRYLIKTRGQQVTLSCSPISGHRSVSWYQQTPGQGLQFLFEYFSETQRNKGNFPGRFSGRQFSNSRSEMNVSTLELGDSALYLCASSLGTSGGASYPDTQYFGPGTRLTVL.